These 4 T cell receptor beta chains were all obtained from the same sample, sequenced in a study of neurological immune-mediated disorders. TCRdb itself ran the 5' RACE reads through MiXCR, one entry per CDR3 protein. The sample records around 20,000 distinct CDR3 sequences, around 13% being singletons. The material sequenced was PBMCs. The source of these receptors is a woman aged 55 to 70 with HTLV-1-associated myelopathy (HAM/TSP).

This clonotype showed up many times. The chain couples TRBV14 to TRBJ1-3; D uncertain. The CDR3 covers 13 residues. Trimming took off 0 bases at V and 4 bases at J, with 4 bases between the two ends. CDR1 is SGHDN and CDR2 is FVKESK in the germline V gene. The CDR3 region is CASSQELGNTIYF. CDR3 coding DNA: TGTGCCAGCAGCCAAGAGTTGGGAAACACCATATATTTT. The full variable domain, rest sourced from reference TRBV14 and TRBJ1-3, is EAGVTQFPSHSVIEKGQTVTLRCDPISGHDNLYWYRRVMGKEIKFLLHFVKESKQDESGMPNNRFLAERTGGTYSTLKVQPAELEDSGVYFCASSQELGNTIYFGEGSWLTVV.

This clonotype was picked up a small number of times. Because the CDR3's place on the DNA is in doubt, the DNA is left out and the CDR3 is given as listed by TCRdb. The genes are TRBV11-3 and TRBJ2-5; the D call in the table, TRBD1, was not verified against the DNA. 20 amino acids form the CDR3, both terminal residues included. Germline V gene lookup returns CDR1 SGHNT and CDR2 YENEEA. CDR3 residues: CASSFYICSALGGLQETQYF.

The V call is TRBV4-3, the J call TRBJ1-5; no clear D. The CDR3 is 14 amino acids. Germline V gene data show CDR1 as LGHNA and CDR2 as YSLEER. Trimming removed 0 bases at V and 0 bases at J, with 3 bases between. CDR3 nucleotides: TGCGCCAGCAGCCAAGAGTATAGCAATCAGCCCCAGCATTTT. The encoded protein is CASSQEYSNQPQHF.

In this sample, this clonotype turned up a few times. J is TRBJ1-3 and V is TRBV20-1, with TRBD1 matching over 7 bases. Germline assignment: CDR1 DFQATT and CDR2 SNEGSKA (reference sequence). Trimming took 4 bases from V and 0 from J; bases not matched to a gene: 9. This CDR3 region has 16 residues. The chain's CDR3 is CSATGQPHYSGNTIYF. CDR3 DNA: TGCAGTGCTACGGGACAGCCCCACTACTCTGGAAACACCATATATTTT.